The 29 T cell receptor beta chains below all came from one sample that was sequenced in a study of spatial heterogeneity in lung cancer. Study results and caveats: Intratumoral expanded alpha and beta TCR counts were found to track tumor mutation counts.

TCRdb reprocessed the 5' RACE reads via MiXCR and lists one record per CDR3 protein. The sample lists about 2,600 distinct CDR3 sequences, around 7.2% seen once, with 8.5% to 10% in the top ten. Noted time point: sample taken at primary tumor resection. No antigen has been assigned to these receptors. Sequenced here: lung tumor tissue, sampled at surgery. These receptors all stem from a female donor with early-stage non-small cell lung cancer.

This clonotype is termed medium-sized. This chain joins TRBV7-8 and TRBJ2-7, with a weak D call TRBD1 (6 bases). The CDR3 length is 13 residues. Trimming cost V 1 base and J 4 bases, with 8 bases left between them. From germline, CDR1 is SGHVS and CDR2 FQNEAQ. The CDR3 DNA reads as TGTGCCAGCAGCTTAGGGACAGCGTACGAGCAGTACTTC. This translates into CASSLGTAYEQYF.

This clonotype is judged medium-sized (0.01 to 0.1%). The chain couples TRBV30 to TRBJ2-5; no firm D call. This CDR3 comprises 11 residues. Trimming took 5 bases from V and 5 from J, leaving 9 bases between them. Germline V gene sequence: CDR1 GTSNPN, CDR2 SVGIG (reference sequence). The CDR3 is CAWRKWETQYF. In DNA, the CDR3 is TGTGCCTGGCGGAAATGGGAGACCCAGTACTTC. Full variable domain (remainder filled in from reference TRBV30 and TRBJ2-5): SQTIHQWPATLVQPVGSPLSLECTVEGTSNPNLYWYRQAAGRGLQLLFYSVGIGQISSEVPQNLSASRPQDRQFILSSKKLLLSDSGFYLCAWRKWETQYFGPGTRLLVL.

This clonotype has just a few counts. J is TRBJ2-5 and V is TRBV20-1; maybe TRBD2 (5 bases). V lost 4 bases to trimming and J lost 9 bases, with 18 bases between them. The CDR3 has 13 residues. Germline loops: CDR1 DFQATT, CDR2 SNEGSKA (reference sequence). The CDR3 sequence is CSATPEAAGAQYF. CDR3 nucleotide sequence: TGCAGTGCTACCCCCGAGGCGGCCGGGGCCCAGTACTTC.

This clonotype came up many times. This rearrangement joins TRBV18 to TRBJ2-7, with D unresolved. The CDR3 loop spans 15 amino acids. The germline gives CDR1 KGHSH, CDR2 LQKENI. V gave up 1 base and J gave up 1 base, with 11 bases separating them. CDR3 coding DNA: TGTGCCAGCTCACCACAGGGTTACCCTTCCTACGAGCAGTACTTC. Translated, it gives CASSPQGYPSYEQYF.

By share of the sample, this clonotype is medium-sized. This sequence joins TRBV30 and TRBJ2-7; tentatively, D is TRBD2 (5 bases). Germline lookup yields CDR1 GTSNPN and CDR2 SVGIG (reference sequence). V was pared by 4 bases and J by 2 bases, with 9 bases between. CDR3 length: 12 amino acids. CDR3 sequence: CAWKGLTYEQYF. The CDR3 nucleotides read TGTGCCTGGAAAGGACTTACCTACGAGCAGTACTTC.

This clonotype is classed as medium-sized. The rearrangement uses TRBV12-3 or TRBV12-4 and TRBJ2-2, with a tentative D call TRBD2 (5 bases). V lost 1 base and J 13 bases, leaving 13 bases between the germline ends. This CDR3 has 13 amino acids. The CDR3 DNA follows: TGTGCCAGCAGTTTAGAGGACTTTTTGGGGCTGTTTTTT. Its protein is CASSLEDFLGLFF.

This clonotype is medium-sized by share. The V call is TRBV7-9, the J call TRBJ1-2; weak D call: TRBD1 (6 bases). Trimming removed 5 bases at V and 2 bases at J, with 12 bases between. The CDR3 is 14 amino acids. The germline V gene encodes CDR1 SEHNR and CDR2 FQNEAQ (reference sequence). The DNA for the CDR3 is TGTGCCAGCAGCGCGGCGGGGGCCAACTATGGCTACACCTTC. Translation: CASSAAGANYGYTF.

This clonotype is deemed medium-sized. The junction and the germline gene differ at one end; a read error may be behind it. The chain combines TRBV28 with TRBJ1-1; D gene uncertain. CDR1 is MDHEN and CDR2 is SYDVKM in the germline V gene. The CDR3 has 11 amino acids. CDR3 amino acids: CASSLGPYSLF. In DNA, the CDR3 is TGTGCCAGCAGTCTAGGACCCTATAGTCTCTTT.

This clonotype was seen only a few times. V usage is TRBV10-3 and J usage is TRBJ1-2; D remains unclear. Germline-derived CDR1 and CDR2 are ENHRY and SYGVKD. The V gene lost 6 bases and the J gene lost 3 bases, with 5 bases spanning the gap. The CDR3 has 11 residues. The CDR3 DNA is TGTGCCATCAGAGGGTACTATGGCTACACCTTC. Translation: CAIRGYYGYTF.

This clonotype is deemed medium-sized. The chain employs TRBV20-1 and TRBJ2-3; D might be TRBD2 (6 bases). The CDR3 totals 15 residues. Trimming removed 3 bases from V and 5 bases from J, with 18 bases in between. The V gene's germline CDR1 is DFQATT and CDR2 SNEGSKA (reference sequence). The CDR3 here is CSARGPLRGLDTQYF. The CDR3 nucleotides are TGCAGTGCTAGGGGTCCTCTTCGGGGGTTAGATACGCAGTATTTT.

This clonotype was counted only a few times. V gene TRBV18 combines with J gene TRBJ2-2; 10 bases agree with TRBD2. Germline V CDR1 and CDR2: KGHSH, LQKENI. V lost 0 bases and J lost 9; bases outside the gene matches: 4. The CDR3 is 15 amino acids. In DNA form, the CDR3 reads TGTGCCAGCTCACCACCAGCGGGAGGGCCCAGGGAGCTGTTTTTT. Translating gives CASSPPAGGPRELFF.

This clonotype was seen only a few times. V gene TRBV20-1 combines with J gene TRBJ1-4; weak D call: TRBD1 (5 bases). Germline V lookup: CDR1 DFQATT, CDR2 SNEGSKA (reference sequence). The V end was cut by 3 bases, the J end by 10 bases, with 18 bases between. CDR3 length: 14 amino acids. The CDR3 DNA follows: TGCAGTGCTAGCGGCGGGGCGGATGGGGGAAAACTGTTTTTT. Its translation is CSASGGADGGKLFF.

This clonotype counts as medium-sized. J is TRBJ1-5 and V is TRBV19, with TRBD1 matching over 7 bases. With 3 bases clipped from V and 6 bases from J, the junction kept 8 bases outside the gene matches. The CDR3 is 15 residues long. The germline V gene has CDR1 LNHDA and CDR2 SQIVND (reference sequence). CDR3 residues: CASSITSDRVQPQHF. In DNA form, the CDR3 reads TGTGCCAGTAGTATTACTTCCGACAGGGTTCAGCCCCAGCATTTT.

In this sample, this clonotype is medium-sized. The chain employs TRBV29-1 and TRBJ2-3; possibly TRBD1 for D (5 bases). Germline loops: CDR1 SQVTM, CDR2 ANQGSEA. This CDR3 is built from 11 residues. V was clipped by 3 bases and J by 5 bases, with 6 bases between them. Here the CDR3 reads CSVDREDTQYF. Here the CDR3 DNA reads TGCAGCGTTGACAGGGAAGATACGCAGTATTTT.

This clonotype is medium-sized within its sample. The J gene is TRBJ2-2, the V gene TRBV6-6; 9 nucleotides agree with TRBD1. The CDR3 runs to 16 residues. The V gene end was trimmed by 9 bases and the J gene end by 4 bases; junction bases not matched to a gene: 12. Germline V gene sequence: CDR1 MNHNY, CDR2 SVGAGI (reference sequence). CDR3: CASTTGGRRVTGELFF. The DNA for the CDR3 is TGTGCCAGTACTACAGGGGGCAGACGGGTCACCGGGGAGCTGTTTTTT.

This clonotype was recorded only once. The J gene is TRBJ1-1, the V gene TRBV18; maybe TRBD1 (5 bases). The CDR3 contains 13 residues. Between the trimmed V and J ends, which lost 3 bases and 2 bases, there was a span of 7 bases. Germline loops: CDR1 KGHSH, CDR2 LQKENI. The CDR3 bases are TGTGCCAGCTCACCGGGACCCAACACTGAAGCTTTCTTT. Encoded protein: CASSPGPNTEAFF.

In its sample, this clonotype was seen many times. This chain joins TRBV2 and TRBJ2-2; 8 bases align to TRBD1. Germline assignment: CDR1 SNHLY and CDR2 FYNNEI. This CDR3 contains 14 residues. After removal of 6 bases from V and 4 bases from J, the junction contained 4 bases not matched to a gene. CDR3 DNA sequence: TGTGCCAGCAGGTTCGACAGGGGCACCGGGGAGCTGTTTTTT. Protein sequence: CASRFDRGTGELFF.

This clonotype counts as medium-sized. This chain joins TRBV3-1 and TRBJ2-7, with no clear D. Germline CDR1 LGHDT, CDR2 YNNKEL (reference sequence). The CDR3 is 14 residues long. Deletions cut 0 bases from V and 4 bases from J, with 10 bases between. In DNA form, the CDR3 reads TGTGCCAGCAGCCAAGATCGACATGGTTACGAGCAGTACTTC. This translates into CASSQDRHGYEQYF.

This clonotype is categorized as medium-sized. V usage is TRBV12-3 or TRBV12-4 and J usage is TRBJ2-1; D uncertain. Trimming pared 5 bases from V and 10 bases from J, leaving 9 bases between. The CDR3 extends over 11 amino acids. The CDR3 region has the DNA TGTGCCAGCAGTGTCTCCCTGGAGCAGTTCTTC. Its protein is CASSVSLEQFF.

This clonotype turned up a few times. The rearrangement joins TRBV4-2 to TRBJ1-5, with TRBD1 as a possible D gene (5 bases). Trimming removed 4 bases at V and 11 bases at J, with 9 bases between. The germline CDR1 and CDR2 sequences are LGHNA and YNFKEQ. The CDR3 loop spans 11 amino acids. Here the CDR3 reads CASSLRGAQHF. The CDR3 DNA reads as TGTGCCAGCAGCCTTCGGGGGGCCCAGCATTTT.

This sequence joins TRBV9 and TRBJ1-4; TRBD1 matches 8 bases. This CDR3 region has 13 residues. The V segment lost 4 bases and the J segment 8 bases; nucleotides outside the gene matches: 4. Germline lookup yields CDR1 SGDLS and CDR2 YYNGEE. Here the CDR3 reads CASSLRQGEKLFF. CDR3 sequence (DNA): TGTGCCAGCAGCCTCCGACAGGGGGAAAAACTGTTTTTT.

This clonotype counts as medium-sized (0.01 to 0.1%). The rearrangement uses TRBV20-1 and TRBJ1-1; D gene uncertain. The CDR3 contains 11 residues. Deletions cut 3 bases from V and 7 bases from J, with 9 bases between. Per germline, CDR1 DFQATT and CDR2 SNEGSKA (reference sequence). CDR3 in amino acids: CSASLRDEAFF. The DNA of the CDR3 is TGCAGTGCTAGCCTGCGAGATGAAGCTTTCTTT.

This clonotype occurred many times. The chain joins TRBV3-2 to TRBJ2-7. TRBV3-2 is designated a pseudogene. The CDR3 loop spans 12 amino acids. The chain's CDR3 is CASSQGIYEQYF. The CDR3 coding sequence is TGTGCCAGCAGCCAAGGTATCTACGAGCAGTACTTC.

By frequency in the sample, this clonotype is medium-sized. The CDR3 is CASSVYRGFVSPLHF. The CDR3, as DNA: TGTGCCAGCAGCGTTTACAGGGGTTTCGTTTCACCCCTCCACTTT. The V and J genes are TRBV5-6 and TRBJ1-6, with 7 bases matching TRBD1. The CDR3 loop spans 15 amino acids. V lost 4 bases to trimming and J lost 9 bases; unmatched junction nucleotides: 10. CDR1 is SGHDT and CDR2 is YYEEEE in the germline V gene.

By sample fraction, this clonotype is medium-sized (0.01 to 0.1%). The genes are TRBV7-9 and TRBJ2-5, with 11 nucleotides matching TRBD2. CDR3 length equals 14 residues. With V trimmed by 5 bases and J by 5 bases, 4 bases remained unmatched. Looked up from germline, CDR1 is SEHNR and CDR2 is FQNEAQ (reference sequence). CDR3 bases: TGTGCCAGCAGCACGACTAGCGGGGCTGAGACCCAGTACTTC. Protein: CASSTTSGAETQYF.

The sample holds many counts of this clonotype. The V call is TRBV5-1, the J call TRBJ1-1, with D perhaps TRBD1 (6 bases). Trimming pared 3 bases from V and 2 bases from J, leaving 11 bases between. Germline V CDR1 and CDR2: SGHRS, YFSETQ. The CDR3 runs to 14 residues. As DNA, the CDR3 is TGCGCCAGCAGCTCAGGACAGCCCAACACTGAAGCTTTCTTT. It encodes CASSSGQPNTEAFF. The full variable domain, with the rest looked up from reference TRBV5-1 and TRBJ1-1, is KAGVTQTPRYLIKTRGQQVTLSCSPISGHRSVSWYQQTPGQGLQFLFEYFSETQRNKGNFPGRFSGRQFSNSRSEMNVSTLELGDSALYLCASSSGQPNTEAFFGQGTRLTVV.

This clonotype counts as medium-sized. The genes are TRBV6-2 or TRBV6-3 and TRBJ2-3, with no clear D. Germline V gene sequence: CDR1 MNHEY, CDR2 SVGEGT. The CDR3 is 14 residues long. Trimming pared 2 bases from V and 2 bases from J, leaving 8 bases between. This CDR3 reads CASSYGRATDTQYF. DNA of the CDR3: TGTGCCAGCAGTTACGGCAGAGCCACAGATACGCAGTATTTT.

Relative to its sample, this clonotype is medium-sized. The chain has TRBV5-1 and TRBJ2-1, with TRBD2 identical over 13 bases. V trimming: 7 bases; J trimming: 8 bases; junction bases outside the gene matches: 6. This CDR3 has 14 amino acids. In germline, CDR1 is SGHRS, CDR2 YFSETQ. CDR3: CASRLAGGRDEQFF. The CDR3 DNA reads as TGCGCCAGCCGACTAGCGGGGGGCAGGGATGAGCAGTTCTTC.

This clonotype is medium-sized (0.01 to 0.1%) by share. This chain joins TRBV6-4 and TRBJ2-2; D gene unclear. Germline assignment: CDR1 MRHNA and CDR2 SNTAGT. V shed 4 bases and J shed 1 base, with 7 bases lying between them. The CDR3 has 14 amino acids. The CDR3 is CASSGAVNTGELFF. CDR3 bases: TGTGCCAGCAGTGGGGCGGTGAACACCGGGGAGCTGTTTTTT.